This passage covers 19 T cell receptor beta chains from one sample sequenced in a study of tissue T cells after allogeneic stem cell transplantation. Libraries were prepared by immunoSEQ multiplex PCR; TCRdb keeps only in-frame clonotypes and omits some of them. The sample lists 20,000 to 25,000 clones, 55% to 75% seen once, with under 0.75% in the top ten. Sequences were obtained from spleen. The receptors come from a female BALB/c mouse in good health. The strain's MHC haplotype is H2-d.

The sample holds one count of this clone. Gene names denote mouse genes. The read finishes 1 residue shy of the CDR3 end, and the germline J gene is used to complete it. V is TRBV12-1 and J is TRBJ2-5; a possible D gene is TRBD1 (6 bases). The germline gives CDR1 SGHSN, CDR2 HYEKVE. This CDR3 region has 14 residues. Trimming removed 0 bases at V and 4 bases at J, with 10 bases between. CDR3 DNA, as far as it was read: TGTGCCAGCTCTCTCGAGCCAGGGGAAGACACCCAGTAC. The encoded protein is CASSLEPGEDTQY. The complete CDR3 sequence is CASSLEPGEDTQYF.

A note on this clone: Gene names are mouse gene names. Read data end 1 residue before the CDR3 end; the end is taken from the germline J gene. The chain carries TRBV5 and TRBJ2-3; D might be TRBD2 (7 bases). Germline-derived CDR1 and CDR2 are LGHNA and YNLKQL (reference sequence). V was pared by 0 bases and J by 1 base, with 11 bases between. The CDR3 has 16 residues. CDR3: CASSQDRGAGAETLYF. The CDR3 bases that were read are TGTGCCAGCAGCCAAGATAGGGGGGCAGGTGCAGAAACGCTGTAT.

A remark on this clone: Germline and genes: mouse. CDR3 DNA (partial): TGTGCCAGCAGTGATCACTGGGGGGGTCAAGACACCCAGTAC. Translation gives CASSDHWGGQDTQY. The full CDR3 protein reads CASSDHWGGQDTQYF. This sequence joins TRBV13-1 and TRBJ2-5, with 10 nucleotides matching TRBD2. The read falls 1 residue short of the CDR3 end, and the missing part is taken from the germline J gene. V lost 1 base to trimming and J lost 3 bases; unmatched junction nucleotides: 2. CDR1 NSHNY and CDR2 SYGAGN come from the germline V gene. The CDR3 covers 15 residues.

About this clone: Any gene name here is a mouse gene name. Sequencing ends 1 residue short of the CDR3 end; the germline J gene provides the rest. The chain links TRBV14 to TRBJ2-3; 7 bases fit TRBD1. Germline V gives CDR1 SGHDT, CDR2 FRDEAV. This CDR3 has 16 residues. Trimming cost V 5 bases and J 0 bases; bases outside gene matches: 9. The CDR3 DNA, read in part, is TGTGCCAGCAGCCTTGGGACAGTACCTAGTGCAGAAACGCTGTAT. Protein product: CASSLGTVPSAETLY. The full CDR3 reads CASSLGTVPSAETLYF.

In regard to this clone: The gene symbols are mouse symbols. The CDR3 is cut off 1 residue early in the read; its end comes from the germline J gene. V gene TRBV13-2 combines with J gene TRBJ2-2; 8 nucleotides align to TRBD2. V was clipped by 0 bases and J by 3 bases; unmatched bases: 4. The germline gives CDR1 NNHNN, CDR2 SYGAGS (reference sequence). The CDR3 totals 16 residues. Partial CDR3 DNA: TGTGCCAGCGGTGATGCGATGGGGGGGGACACCGGGCAGCTCTAC. The encoded protein is CASGDAMGGDTGQLY. The entire CDR3 sequence reads CASGDAMGGDTGQLYF.

In the case of this clone: Mouse gene names and germline throughout. The CDR3 goes on 1 residue after the read ends, and that part is filled in from the germline J gene. This rearrangement joins TRBV13-1 to TRBJ1-1; 7 positions match TRBD1. The germline V gene encodes CDR1 NSHNY and CDR2 SYGAGN. Trimming took 0 bases from V and 5 from J; bases not matched to a gene: 4. The length of the CDR3 is 14 residues. CDR3 bases read: TGTGCCAGCAGTGATGCGGAGACAGGGACAGAAGTCTTC. As protein: CASSDAETGTEVF. In full, the CDR3 is CASSDAETGTEVFF.

Concerning this clone itself: Germline and genes here are mouse. Partial CDR3 DNA: TGTGCTAGCAGTTTACCCCGGACAGGGAAAGACACAGAAGTCTTC. This sequence encodes CASSLPRTGKDTEVF. In full, the CDR3 is CASSLPRTGKDTEVFF. This rearrangement joins TRBV29 to TRBJ1-1; 8 positions agree with TRBD1. The read terminates 1 residue ahead of where the CDR3 ends, so the germline J gene completes it. The CDR3 sequence is 16 residues long. In germline, CDR1 is MSHET, CDR2 SYDVDS. Trimming removed 2 bases from V and 3 bases from J; junction bases left unmatched: 8.

This clone was counted between two and nine times. Germline and genes here are mouse. With the read ending 1 residue before the CDR3 end, the germline J gene is used to fill in that end. This chain links TRBV13-1 with TRBJ1-4; 9 bases are shared with TRBD1. V lost 3 bases and J lost 3; bases outside the gene matches: 6. This CDR3 comprises 16 residues. The germline gives CDR1 NSHNY, CDR2 SYGAGN. The CDR3 protein is CASSGHWTGANERLFF. The CDR3 bases that were read are TGTGCCAGCAGTGGGCACTGGACAGGGGCCAACGAAAGATTATTT.

On this clone itself: Mouse germline and gene names are used. The read gets to within 1 residue of the CDR3 end, and the germline J gene fills in the rest. The rearrangement links TRBV19 to TRBJ1-1; 7 bases match TRBD1. V shed 4 bases, J shed 3 bases, and the junction held 3 bases outside the gene matches. Germline CDR1 is FNHDT and CDR2 is SITEND (reference sequence). The CDR3 spans 13 residues. CDR3 bases read: TGTGCCAGCAGTTACAGGGGTTACACAGAAGTCTTC. Amino acid sequence: CASSYRGYTEVF. The complete CDR3 protein is CASSYRGYTEVFF.

This clone was picked up a small number of times. Genes and germline are mouse. Read data end 1 residue before the CDR3 end; the end is taken from the germline J gene. V usage is TRBV13-2 and J usage is TRBJ2-7, with TRBD1 as a possible D gene (5 bases). This CDR3 is 13 amino acids long. The germline CDR1 and CDR2 sequences are NNHNN and SYGAGS (reference sequence). The V and J ends lost 0 bases and 7 bases respectively, with 11 bases between them. The CDR3 spells CASGDAQGGEQYF. The CDR3 DNA, read in part, is TGTGCCAGCGGTGATGCTCAGGGCGGAGAACAGTAC.

This clone was observed a handful of times. Gene names and germline refer to mouse. With the read ending 1 residue before the CDR3 end, the germline J gene is used to fill in that end. The V gene is TRBV13-1, the J gene TRBJ2-7; 7 nucleotides line up with TRBD2. This CDR3 is 14 amino acids long. CDR1 is NSHNY, CDR2 SYGAGN, per germline. J lost 0 bases, V lost 2 bases, and 2 bases had no gene match. CDR3 sequence: CASSEWGVSYEQYF. Partial CDR3 DNA: TGTGCCAGCAGTGAGTGGGGGGTCTCCTATGAACAGTAC.

On this clone: The genes and germline here are from mouse. The observed sequence ends 1 residue before the CDR3 terminus, with the missing tail filled in from the germline J gene. The chain uses TRBV20 and TRBJ1-4; D not resolved. CDR3 length: 13 amino acids. Trimming stripped 1 base from V and 0 bases from J, with 3 bases between. Germline-derived CDR1 and CDR2 are GFQATS and STVNSAI. Incomplete CDR3 DNA: TGTGGTGCTAGGGCAATTTCCAACGAAAGATTATTT. Encoded protein: CGARAISNERLF. The whole CDR3 is CGARAISNERLFF.

On this clone itself: Here the gene names and germline are mouse. From the germline J gene comes the end of the CDR3, since the read stops 1 residue before it. This chain joins TRBV13-1 and TRBJ2-1; TRBD2 agrees at 10 bases. The CDR3 loop spans 16 amino acids. Unmatched junction bases numbered 5, after V lost 3 bases and J lost 2 bases. Germline loops: CDR1 NSHNY, CDR2 SYGAGN. CDR3 bases read: TGTGCCAGCAGTGTCCTAACTGGGGGGGACTATGCTGAGCAGTTC. It codes for CASSVLTGGDYAEQF. The complete CDR3 reads CASSVLTGGDYAEQFF.

About this clone: Any gene name here is a mouse gene name. The CDR3 is cut off 1 residue early in the read; its end comes from the germline J gene. This chain connects TRBV1 to TRBJ1-1; D possibly corresponds to TRBD1 (5 bases). The CDR3 is 15 amino acids. V was cut by 0 bases and J by 4 bases, with 12 bases left in between. Per the germline V gene, CDR1 is NSQYPW and CDR2 is LRSPGD (reference sequence). The CDR3 protein is CTCSADRGPITEVFF. The DNA read from the CDR3 is TGCACCTGCAGTGCAGATAGGGGCCCTATCACAGAAGTCTTC.

In the case of this clone: Gene names and germline refer to mouse. The CDR3 here is CASGAHRYSSAETLYF. CDR3 bases read: TGTGCCAGCGGTGCCCACAGGTATTCTAGTGCAGAAACGCTGTAT. The chain carries TRBV13-2 and TRBJ2-3; weak D call: TRBD1 (5 bases). The CDR3 end lies 1 residue beyond the end of the read and is filled in from the germline J gene. V lost 3 bases and J 0 bases, leaving 14 bases between the germline ends. The V gene's germline CDR1 is NNHNN and CDR2 SYGAGS (reference sequence). CDR3 length equals 16 residues.

Concerning this clone: The genes are named according to mouse. This chain's CDR3 is CASSDSLGGAEQFF. The CDR3 bases that were read are TGTGCCAGCAGTGATAGTCTGGGGGGAGCTGAGCAGTTC. This chain connects TRBV13-3 to TRBJ2-1, with 8 bases that match TRBD2. The CDR3 is cut off 1 residue early in the read; its end comes from the germline J gene. The CDR3 is made up of 14 amino acids. The ends lost 1 base at V and 7 bases at J; junction bases unmatched: 4. CDR1 NNHDY and CDR2 SYVADS come from the germline V gene.

With respect to this clone: Here the gene names and germline are mouse. The read comes to an end 1 residue before the CDR3 does, leaving the germline J gene to fill in the end. The chain carries TRBV17 and TRBJ1-1, with TRBD1 matching over 7 bases. The CDR3 consists of 14 residues. Germline values: CDR1 MNHDT, CDR2 YYDKIL. The junction had 3 bases not matched to a gene; V was cut back by 3 bases and J by 2 bases. CDR3 bases read: TGTGCTAGCAGTAGTACAGGGGCCAACACAGAAGTCTTC. This codes for CASSSTGANTEVF. The entire CDR3 is CASSSTGANTEVFF.

Remarks on this clone: The gene symbols are mouse symbols. The read ends 1 residue shy of where the CDR3 ends; the end is completed using the germline J gene. The gene calls are TRBV13-3 and TRBJ2-5; D might be TRBD1 (6 bases). Trimming took 6 bases from V and 3 from J, leaving 11 bases between them. The CDR3 length is 13 residues. CDR1 and CDR2 from the germline V gene are NNHDY and SYVADS. The covered CDR3 bases are TGTGCCAGCAACCCGGGACAACAAGACACCCAGTAC. This codes for CASNPGQQDTQY. The full CDR3 sequence reads CASNPGQQDTQYF.

In the case of this clone: Germline and genes here are mouse. Coverage ceases 1 residue before the CDR3 finishes, and the germline J gene fills in the end. The rearrangement links TRBV19 to TRBJ1-4; D is possibly TRBD1 (6 bases). V was shortened by 0 bases and J by 6 bases, with 12 bases between the two germline ends. The germline CDR1 and CDR2 sequences are FNHDT and SITEND (reference sequence). The CDR3 has 15 residues. The part of the CDR3 DNA that was read is TGTGCCAGCAGTATAGACGGGGGCGAGGACGAAAGATTATTT. Its translation is CASSIDGGEDERLF. In full, the CDR3 reads CASSIDGGEDERLFF.